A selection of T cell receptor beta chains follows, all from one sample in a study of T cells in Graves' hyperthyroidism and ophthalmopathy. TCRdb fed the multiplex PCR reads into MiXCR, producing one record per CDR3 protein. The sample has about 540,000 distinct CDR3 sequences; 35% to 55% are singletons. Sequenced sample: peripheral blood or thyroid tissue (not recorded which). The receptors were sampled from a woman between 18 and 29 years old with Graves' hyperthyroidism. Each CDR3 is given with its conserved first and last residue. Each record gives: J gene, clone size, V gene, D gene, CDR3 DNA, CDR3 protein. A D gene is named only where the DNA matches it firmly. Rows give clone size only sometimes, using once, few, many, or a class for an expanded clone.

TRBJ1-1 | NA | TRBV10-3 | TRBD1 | TGTGCCATCAGCTACGGACAGGTGAACACTGAAGCTTTCTTT | CAISYGQVNTEAFF
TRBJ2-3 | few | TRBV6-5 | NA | TGTGCCAGCAGTTACTCGGCCTTCACAGATACGCAGTATTTT | CASSYSAFTDTQYF
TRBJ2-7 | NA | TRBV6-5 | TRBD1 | TGTGCCAGCACAAGAACAGGGGGCGGAAATTCCGAGCAGTACTTC | CASTRTGGGNSEQYF
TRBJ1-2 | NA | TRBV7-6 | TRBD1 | TGTGCCAGCAGCAGGGGGCCTTATGGCTACACCTTC | CASSRGPYGYTF
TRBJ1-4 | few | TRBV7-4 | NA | TGTGCCAGCAGCTTTCAGGGCGTCCGGTCAAGGGAAAAACTGTTTTTT | CASSFQGVRSREKLFF
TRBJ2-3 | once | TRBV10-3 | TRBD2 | TGTGCCATCAGTGAGTTACCTCGGGAGGAGTCAGATACGCAGTATTTT | CAISELPREESDTQYF
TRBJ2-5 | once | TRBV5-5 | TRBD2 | TGTGCCTGCAGCCCGGGGACTATTCAAGAGACCCAGTACTTC | CACSPGTIQETQYF
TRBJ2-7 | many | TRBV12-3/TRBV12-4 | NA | TGTGCCAGCAGTGTAGTTGCGGAACAAGACGACGAGCAGTACTTC | CASSVVAEQDDEQYF
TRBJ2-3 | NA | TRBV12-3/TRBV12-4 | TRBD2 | TGTGCCAGCAAGACTAGCGGGAGGGCCGAGGGAGATACGCAGTATTTT | CASKTSGRAEGDTQYF
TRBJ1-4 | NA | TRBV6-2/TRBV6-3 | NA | TGTGCCAGCAGTTACAAGTCCGGGAGGCGAGAAAAACTGTTTTTT | CASSYKSGRREKLFF
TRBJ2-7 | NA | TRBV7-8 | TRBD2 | TGTGCCAGCAGCTTAGCAAGACTAGCGGGAGTGTACGAGCAGTACTTC | CASSLARLAGVYEQYF
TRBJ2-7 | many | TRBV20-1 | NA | TGCAGTGCTAGAGATCCGGGCGGTCGGTACTTC | CSARDPGGRYF
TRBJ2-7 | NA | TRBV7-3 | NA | TGTGCCAGCAGCTTAACGTCTATTACCGGGGACGAGCAGTACTTC | CASSLTSITGDEQYF
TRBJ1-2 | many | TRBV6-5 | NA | TGTGCCAGCAGTTACTCGATAGTAGGGCTCGGGTATGGCTACACCTTC | CASSYSIVGLGYGYTF
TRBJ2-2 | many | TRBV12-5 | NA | TGTGCTAGTGGTTTTCACAGGGGGGGAGCGGACACCGGGGAGCTGTTTTTT | CASGFHRGGADTGELFF
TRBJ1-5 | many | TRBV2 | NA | TGTGCCAGCAGTGAAGACTTCGGCAGAAATCAGCCCCAGCATTTT | CASSEDFGRNQPQHF
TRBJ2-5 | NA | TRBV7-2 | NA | TGTGCCAGCAGTTCCTATCTGGGGTCAGATCAGCCCCAGTACTTC | CASSSYLGSDQPQYF
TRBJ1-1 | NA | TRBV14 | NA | TGTGCCAGCAGCCAAGAACGGTTCACTGAAGCTTTCTTT | CASSQERFTEAFF
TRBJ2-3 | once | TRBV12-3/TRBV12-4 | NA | TGTGCCAGCAGCCCTGATTATTTCACAGATACGCAGTATTTT | CASSPDYFTDTQYF
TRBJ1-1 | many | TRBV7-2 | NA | TGTGCCAGCAGGGTGGGGCCAGGGCACTATGAAGCTTTCTTT | CASRVGPGHYEAFF
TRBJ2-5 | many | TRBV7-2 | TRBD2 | TGTGCCAGCAGCCCCTATCCGGGAGGTCGAGAGACCCAGTACTTC | CASSPYPGGRETQYF
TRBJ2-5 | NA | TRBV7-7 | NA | TGTGCTAGGACGTCGGGACCTGTAGAGACCCAGTACTTC | CARTSGPVETQYF
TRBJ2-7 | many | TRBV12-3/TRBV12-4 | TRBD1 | TGTGCCAGCAGTTTTCGACAGGGGACGAACGAGCAGTACTTC | CASSFRQGTNEQYF
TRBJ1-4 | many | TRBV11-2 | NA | TGTGCCAGCAGCCTAAGAAACGAAAAACTGTTTTTT | CASSLRNEKLFF
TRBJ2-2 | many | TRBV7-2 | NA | TGTGCCAGCAGCCTAGGAGGAGTCAGGGACGGGGAGCTGTTTTTT | CASSLGGVRDGELFF
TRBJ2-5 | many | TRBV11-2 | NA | TGTGCCAGCGTCCCCCGGGGCTACCCGGGAGAGACCCAGTACTTC | CASVPRGYPGETQYF
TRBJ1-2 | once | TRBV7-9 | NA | TGTGCCAGCACCCGAGGAGGCTATGGCTACACCTTC | CASTRGGYGYTF
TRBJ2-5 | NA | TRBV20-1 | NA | TGCAGTGCTAGGTCTGGAGTGGGGGCCGAAGAGACCCAGTACTTC | CSARSGVGAEETQYF
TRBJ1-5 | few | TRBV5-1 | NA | TGCGCCAGCAGCTTGGAAGGCAGCCTAAAGCAGCCCCAGCATTTT | CASSLEGSLKQPQHF
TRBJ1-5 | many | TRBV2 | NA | TGTGCCAGCAGTTTCGGGACCAATCAGCCCCAGCATTTT | CASSFGTNQPQHF